These 28 T cell receptor beta chains came from one sample sequenced in a study of T cell responses to AZD1222 COVID-19 vaccine. The data were produced by immunoSEQ multiplex PCR, yet TCRdb's version contains in-frame clones alone and is incomplete. This sample yields roughly 160,000 clones, of which about nine tenths are seen a single time; around 1.5% belongs to the top ten. The sequencing here drew on peripheral blood, taken on day 0 of AZD1222 vaccination. The receptors derive from an adult in good health.

The J gene is TRBJ2-3, the V gene TRBV9; unclear D gene. Germline CDR1 is SGDLS and CDR2 is YYNGEE. V dropped 0 bases and J dropped 10 bases, with 12 bases sitting between them. The CDR3 has 13 residues. The chain's CDR3 is CASSVDPVFAQYF. CDR3 DNA: TGTGCCAGCAGCGTAGACCCAGTTTTCGCGCAGTATTTT. The whole variable domain, remainder taken from reference TRBV9 and TRBJ2-3, is DSGVTQTPKHLITATGQRVTLRCSPRSGDLSVYWYQQSLDQGLQFLIQYYNGEERAKGNILERFSAQQFPDLHSELNLSSLELGDSALYFCASSVDPVFAQYFGPGTRLTVL.

The V and J genes are TRBV27 and TRBJ1-2; maybe TRBD1 (6 bases). Trimming removed 5 bases at V and 2 bases at J, with 6 bases between. This CDR3 contains 12 residues. In germline, CDR1 is MNHEY, CDR2 SMNVEV (reference sequence). The CDR3, as DNA: TGTGCCAGCAGTGGACAGAACTATGGCTACACCTTC. Protein sequence: CASSGQNYGYTF.

This clone was counted a single time. In the same sample, other DNA sequences code for this CDR3. V and J are TRBV6-1 and TRBJ2-7; D is ambiguous. This CDR3 comprises 15 residues. Trimming left V 1 base short and J 0 bases short, with 10 bases between. From germline, CDR1 is MNHNS and CDR2 SASEGT. The CDR3 coding sequence is TGTGCCAGCAGTGAAGATGGTGGCAGCTCCTACGAGCAGTACTTC. Amino acids: CASSEDGGSSYEQYF.

The chain joins TRBV6-5 to TRBJ1-2, with unresolved D. V was shortened by 6 bases and J by 3 bases, with 14 bases between the two germline ends. The CDR3 covers 14 residues. In germline, CDR1 is MNHEY, CDR2 SVGAGI. The CDR3 sequence: CASRPGMGDYGYTF. CDR3 bases: TGTGCCAGCAGGCCCGGCATGGGTGACTATGGCTACACCTTC.

This chain joins TRBV27 and TRBJ2-3; the D gene is possibly TRBD1 (6 bases). The V end was cut by 8 bases, the J end by 4 bases, with 19 bases between. Germline CDR1 is MNHEY and CDR2 is SMNVEV (reference sequence). This CDR3 comprises 15 residues. CDR3 in amino acids: CASHREGTLPDTQYF. CDR3 DNA sequence: TGTGCCAGCCACCGAGAAGGGACACTCCCAGATACGCAGTATTTT.

The rearrangement links TRBV28 to TRBJ1-4, with D perhaps TRBD1 (6 bases). The V and J ends lost 5 bases and 6 bases respectively, with 16 bases between them. CDR1 and CDR2 from the germline V gene are MDHEN and SYDVKM. This CDR3 is 15 amino acids long. This CDR3 is CASSDPGAVDEKLFF. The DNA for the CDR3 is TGTGCCAGCAGTGACCCGGGGGCGGTAGATGAAAAACTGTTTTTT.

The V gene is TRBV28, the J gene TRBJ2-7; perhaps TRBD1 as D (5 bases). Germline CDR1 MDHEN, CDR2 SYDVKM. This CDR3 is 12 amino acids long. V lost 5 bases and J 6 bases, leaving 11 bases between the germline ends. The CDR3 region has the DNA TGTGCCAGCAGTCCTGACAGACGCGAGCAGTACTTC. This encodes CASSPDRREQYF.

This clone was recorded a few times. The CDR3 bases are TGTGCCAGCAGTCCGGGGGCGGAAGAGACCCAGTACTTC. Its translation is CASSPGAEETQYF. The chain links TRBV6-4 to TRBJ2-5; D tentatively fits TRBD1 or TRBD2 (6 bases each). The CDR3 consists of 13 residues. Germline CDR1 and CDR2: MRHNA and SNTAGT. Deletions cut 5 bases from V and 3 bases from J, with 10 bases between.

As to this clone: One end of the junction fails to match germline, which may point to a read error. The chain carries TRBV5-6 and TRBJ1-1; TRBD1 aligns across 12 bases. The CDR3 sequence is 19 residues long. Germline assignment: CDR1 SGHDT and CDR2 YYEEEE. In DNA, the CDR3 is TGTGCCAACAGCTTGGGCCCACCCGGGACAGGGGGCAGAGGTACTGAAGCTTTCTTT. It specifies CANSLGPPGTGGRGTEAFF.

This clone was found once. The chain combines TRBV7-2 with TRBJ1-5, with D possibly matching TRBD1 (5 bases). V was cut by 1 base and J by 6 bases, with 13 bases left in between. This CDR3 comprises 15 residues. Germline V lookup: CDR1 SGHTA, CDR2 FQGNSA. The CDR3 DNA sequence: TGTGCCAGCAGCTTAGTAGGGACTTCTGGTCAGCCCCAGCATTTT. This encodes CASSLVGTSGQPQHF.

The J gene is TRBJ1-5, the V gene TRBV30; no clear D. Trimming took off 3 bases at V and 11 bases at J, with 11 bases between the two ends. The CDR3 consists of 11 residues. Germline V CDR1 and CDR2: GTSNPN, SVGIG (reference sequence). The CDR3 sequence: CAWSVDRTQHF. The CDR3 coding sequence is TGTGCCTGGAGCGTAGACCGGACCCAGCATTTT.

The chain is built from TRBV14 and TRBJ2-5; 7 nucleotides agree with TRBD2. From germline, CDR1 is SGHDN and CDR2 FVKESK. V dropped 3 bases and J dropped 5; count of bases not matched to a gene: 0. The CDR3 is 12 amino acids. In DNA, the CDR3 is TGTGCCAGCAGCCAGGGGGGGGAGACCCAGTACTTC. Translation: CASSQGGETQYF. The entire variable domain, with the rest obtained from reference TRBV14 and TRBJ2-5, is as follows: EAGVTQFPSHSVIEKGQTVTLRCDPISGHDNLYWYRRVMGKEIKFLLHFVKESKQDESGMPNNRFLAERTGGTYSTLKVQPAELEDSGVYFCASSQGGETQYFGPGTRLLVL.

The rearrangement links TRBV6-6 to TRBJ2-7, with TRBD2 as a possible D gene (5 bases). The CDR3 covers 13 residues. Germline V gene data show CDR1 as MNHNY and CDR2 as SVGAGI (reference sequence). Trimming took 5 bases from V and 4 from J, leaving 12 bases between them. CDR3 residues: CASSLGEAYEQYF. CDR3 in DNA: TGTGCCAGCAGTCTGGGAGAGGCTTACGAGCAGTACTTC.

This chain joins TRBV7-2 and TRBJ2-1; the D gene is possibly TRBD1 (6 bases). The CDR3 covers 14 residues. Germline CDR1 SGHTA, CDR2 FQGNSA. V was shortened by 6 bases and J by 0 bases, with 9 bases between the two germline ends. The CDR3 loop is CASRNRDSYNEQFF. The CDR3 DNA sequence: TGTGCCAGCAGAAACAGGGACTCCTACAATGAGCAGTTCTTC.

V and J are TRBV18 and TRBJ1-4; 8 positions match TRBD1. CDR1 and CDR2 from the germline V gene are KGHSH and LQKENI. V dropped 3 bases and J dropped 10; count of bases not matched to a gene: 7. This CDR3 is 14 amino acids long. The CDR3 reads CASSPAAQGGKLFF. For the CDR3, the DNA is TGTGCCAGCTCACCGGCGGCACAGGGGGGAAAACTGTTTTTT.

The chain is built from TRBV28 and TRBJ1-5; D is perhaps TRBD1 (6 bases). The CDR3 has 19 residues. Trimming removed 4 bases from V and 0 bases from J, with 22 bases in between. Germline CDR1 MDHEN, CDR2 SYDVKM. The CDR3: CASSWGGSGAALSNQPQHF. CDR3 nucleotide sequence: TGTGCCAGCAGTTGGGGCGGGTCAGGGGCGGCCCTTAGCAATCAGCCCCAGCATTTT. Complete variable domain (other parts from reference TRBV28 and TRBJ1-5): DVKVTQSSRYLVKRTGEKVFLECVQDMDHENMFWYRQDPGLGLRLIYFSYDVKMKEKGDIPEGYSVSREKKERFSLILESASTNQTSMYLCASSWGGSGAALSNQPQHFGDGTRLSIL.

The chain recombines TRBV4-3 with TRBJ2-5; D remains ambiguous. Germline V lookup: CDR1 LGHNA, CDR2 YSLEER. The CDR3 runs to 15 residues. V lost 0 bases and J lost 3, with 11 bases in between. CDR3 loop: CASSQDTAAEETQYF. CDR3 sequence (DNA): TGCGCCAGCAGCCAAGATACTGCGGCGGAAGAGACCCAGTACTTC.

V usage is TRBV6-1 and J usage is TRBJ1-6, with D maybe TRBD1 (6 bases). The germline CDR1 and CDR2 sequences are MNHNS and SASEGT. V was cut by 2 bases and J by 9 bases, with 14 bases left in between. This CDR3 comprises 15 residues. The CDR3 reads CASSEPAGVGSPLHF. The CDR3 coding sequence is TGTGCCAGCAGTGAACCGGCAGGGGTCGGTTCACCCCTCCACTTT.

This chain links TRBV7-9 with TRBJ1-4; D remains ambiguous. The CDR3 is 13 residues long. Trimming removed 2 bases from V and 7 bases from J, with 8 bases in between. Germline V CDR1 and CDR2: SEHNR, FQNEAQ (reference sequence). CDR3 sequence reads: CASSLRAGEKLFF. For the CDR3, the DNA is TGTGCCAGCAGCTTAAGGGCCGGTGAAAAACTGTTTTTT.

This clone was seen only once. This chain links TRBV7-3 with TRBJ1-2, with D uncertain. CDR1 is SGHTA and CDR2 is FQGTGA in the germline V gene. Trimming removed 5 bases from V and 7 bases from J, with 11 bases in between. The CDR3 is 12 amino acids. The CDR3 sequence: CASSAKLGGYTF. The CDR3 DNA reads as TGTGCCAGCAGCGCGAAGTTAGGTGGCTACACCTTC.

V usage is TRBV19 and J usage is TRBJ1-1, with 7 bases matching TRBD1. The V gene end was trimmed by 6 bases and the J gene end by 3 bases; junction bases not matched to a gene: 7. This CDR3 spans 14 amino acids. Germline V CDR1 and CDR2: LNHDA, SQIVND (reference sequence). The CDR3 nucleotides read TGTGCCAGTAGGAATAGGGGGCTCGACACTGAAGCTTTCTTT. It encodes CASRNRGLDTEAFF.

The chain joins TRBV6-5 to TRBJ2-7; D is uncertain. CDR1 is MNHEY, CDR2 SVGAGI, per germline. Trimming stripped 10 bases from V and 2 bases from J, with 15 bases between. This CDR3 contains 13 residues. The CDR3 spells CAIRAQLAYEQYF. The CDR3 nucleotides read TGTGCCATCCGGGCGCAGCTAGCCTACGAGCAGTACTTC.

The V gene is TRBV5-5, the J gene TRBJ1-1; D gene uncertain. The CDR3 sequence is 14 residues long. With 2 bases removed from V and 0 bases from J, the gap between germline ends came to 8 bases. Germline V lookup: CDR1 SGHKS, CDR2 YYEKEE (reference sequence). The CDR3: CASSFWAMNTEAFF. The DNA for the CDR3 is TGTGCCAGCAGCTTCTGGGCCATGAACACTGAAGCTTTCTTT.

V is TRBV2 and J is TRBJ2-1; 8 bases align to TRBD1. This CDR3 contains 15 residues. Trimming took 2 bases from V and 1 from J; bases not matched to a gene: 1. Germline V gene data show CDR1 as SNHLY and CDR2 as FYNNEI. The CDR3: CASSEQGASYNEQFF. The CDR3 DNA reads TGTGCCAGCAGTGAACAGGGGGCATCCTACAATGAGCAGTTCTTC.

This clone was observed a single time. This chain joins TRBV2 and TRBJ1-1, with D perhaps matching TRBD1 (5 bases). Germline lookup yields CDR1 SNHLY and CDR2 FYNNEI. Trimming pared 8 bases from V and 5 bases from J, leaving 18 bases between. The length of the CDR3 is 14 residues. The CDR3 DNA reads TGTGCCAGCTCGGTTCTCGATTGGGGGACTGAAGCTTTCTTT. Protein: CASSVLDWGTEAFF.

V usage is TRBV2 and J usage is TRBJ2-5, with D tentatively TRBD2 (5 bases). V lost 6 bases to trimming and J lost 2 bases, with 7 bases between them. Looked up from germline, CDR1 is SNHLY and CDR2 is FYNNEI. There are 12 residues in the CDR3. The CDR3 DNA reads as TGTGCCAGCAGGACTATTCAAGAGACCCAGTACTTC. It specifies CASRTIQETQYF.

This chain joins TRBV28 and TRBJ1-2; the D gene is possibly TRBD1 (5 bases). Deletions cut 6 bases from V and 4 bases from J, with 24 bases between. Per the germline V gene, CDR1 is MDHEN and CDR2 is SYDVKM. This CDR3 has 17 amino acids. CDR3 sequence (DNA): TGTGCCAGCAGCCGAAATTTAGGTAGGGGCAGGTCCTATGGCTACACCTTC. Encoded protein: CASSRNLGRGRSYGYTF.

This rearrangement joins TRBV6-5 to TRBJ1-1; D gene unclear. Germline V gene sequence: CDR1 MNHEY, CDR2 SVGAGI. CDR3 length: 13 amino acids. V gave up 0 bases and J gave up 11 bases, with 13 bases separating them. The CDR3 DNA sequence: TGTGCCAGCAGTTACTCGTATGGTGTGGGGGCTTTCTTT. Translated, it gives CASSYSYGVGAFF.